One T cell receptor beta chain is described in this entry. No cognate antigen has been identified for it. Base qualities are not provided; no much larger clone lies one nucleotide away. This entry belongs to a study of shared clonotypes between healthy human individuals (TCRdb year 2020). In terms of the full investigation: A couple of women and three men aged 18 to 49 years were included in the cohort. The study deeply sequenced blood TCR repertoires of about 5 healthy adults to estimate repertoire size and the extent of clonotype sharing between individuals. To increase sequencing depth and limit assay-specific biases, TCR repertoire library preparation and sequencing were carried out by different laboratories using diverse techniques. For each donor, CD4 naive and CD4 memory were each given three plates, CD8 naive was given two plates, and CD8 memory was given one plate. Per donor, leukapheresis produced somewhere between about 0.9 and 9.5 billion PBMCs. Findings and caveats that apply to the study as a whole: Only blood was sampled, and tissue TCR repertoires likely differ from those in blood. The small number of donors limited the genetic and exposure-history diversity represented. Pairwise subsampling indicated that sequencing depth was expected to affect the degree of clonotype sharing among donors. Larger estimated clonotype richness was generally found for naive subsets than for memory subsets. Compared with non-shared clonotypes, clonotypes shared by all four sorted-subset donors had higher generation probabilities. Rarefaction of sorted-subset datasets indicated incomplete sequencing despite the large sequencing depth. Roughly 5% of naive CD4, 3.5% of naive CD8, roughly 2.4% of memory CD4, and around 0.42% of memory CD8 clonotypes were shared across a few donors.

The V end loses 3 bases and the J end loses 0 bases, and a stretch of 12 bases separates them. The CDR3 numbers 15 residues from cysteine through phenylalanine. The only DNA kept is the CDR3, 45 bases in frame from the first base. The germline V gene specifies SGHTA as CDR1 and FQGNSA as CDR2. Using the deep immunoSEQ assay, multiplex PCR amplified TCR CDR3 regions from genomic DNA. Extracted genomic DNA from each cell subset was distributed evenly across all wells of several immunoSEQ 96-well plates, and each plate was treated as a replicate. Each replicate PCR for sorted subsets received approximately 200 ng genomic DNA, equal to 30,000 or so T cell genomes. The purified libraries were quantified using a Qubit 3.0 fluorometer, sized with a Bioanalyzer 2100, and then quantified again using the KAPA Library Quantification kit. Every immunoSEQ 96-well plate was sequenced on a separate single-read 150-cycle Illumina NextSeq 550 flow cell. On the authors' methods: The immunoSEQ output contained only junctional sequences without quality scores, so filtering could not match that applied to full-length reads. To assign V/J genes and CDR3, sequences were annotated against IMGT germline references using PyIR, a Python wrapper for IgBLAST v1.9. Reads were removed for weak V/J assignments (E-value above 1e-6), missing CDR3, stop codons, out-of-frame junctions, or ambiguous translated residues. V3J clonotypes were defined as sequences sharing the same inferred V gene, J gene, and CDR3 amino acid sequence. Percentage overlap between repertoires was calculated by dividing the number of shared unique clonotypes by the size of the smaller repertoire. Richness of each repertoire was evaluated using RTK rarefaction, the Chao1 estimator, and Recon v2.1 estimates of unobserved clonotypes. For all TCRbeta clonotypes obtained by the gDNA method from a few donors, generation probabilities were computed with OLGA. TCRdb obtained this table from immuneACCESS and retained in-frame rearrangements with V and J assigned. These tables miss some clones; where compared with another copy, unresolved V genes account for less than half of the shortfall, and the remainder is unexplained. That table furnishes V, J and clone size, whereas the DNA furnished D and trimming. The table for this sample lists roughly 1 million clones; 65% to 75% of them were counted only once. The ten largest clones take up 1.5% of the sample.

The donors were healthy, HIV-negative adults who had no recently reported acute infections or vaccinations. Only Caucasian adults living in Nashville, Tennessee, USA were represented among the donors. Magnetic negative selection was used to enrich CD4+ T cells, after which naive cells were positively selected on CD45RA and the negative fraction became the memory subset. After blood collection by leukapheresis, PBMCs were isolated using Ficoll-Histopaque density gradient centrifugation and then cryopreserved in the vapor phase of liquid nitrogen. Analytical flow cytometry was used to check the purity and quantity of each magnetically sorted T cell population. Genomic DNA was isolated from each sorted fraction and quantified by UV absorbance on a Nanodrop 2000c.

The material sequenced was memory CD4+ T cells sorted from blood. Reading the label with the study, this specimen's cell subset or site is: CD45RA-negative fraction. This receptor chain uses TRBV7-2 and TRBJ2-7; TRBD1 is possibly the D segment (6 matching bases). This sequence was found in a man between 18 and 29 years old in good health. The bases read TGTGCCAGCAGCTTTTCCGGGACATCCTCCTACGAGCAGTACTTC. Its protein is CASSFSGTSSYEQYF.